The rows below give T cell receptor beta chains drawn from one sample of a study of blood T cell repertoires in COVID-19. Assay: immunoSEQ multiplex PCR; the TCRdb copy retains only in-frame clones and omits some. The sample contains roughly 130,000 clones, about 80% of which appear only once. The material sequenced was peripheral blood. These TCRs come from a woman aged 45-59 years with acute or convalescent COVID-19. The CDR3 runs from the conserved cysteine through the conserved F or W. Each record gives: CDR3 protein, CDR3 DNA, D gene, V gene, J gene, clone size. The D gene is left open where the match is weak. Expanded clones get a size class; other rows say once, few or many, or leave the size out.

CAWSGGQGGRTF,TGTGCCTGGAGTGGGGGACAGGGGGGCCGAACCTTC,TRBD1,TRBV30,TRBJ1-2,NA
CASSIDRSYTEAFF,TGCGCCAGCAGCATCGACAGGAGCTACACTGAAGCTTTCTTT,NA,TRBV5-1,TRBJ1-1,NA
CASSMIGGTEAFF,TGTGCCAGTAGTATGATCGGGGGCACTGAAGCTTTCTTT,NA,TRBV19,TRBJ1-1,few
CASRGGESYEQYF,TGCGCCAGCAGGGGCGGGGAGTCCTACGAGCAGTACTTC,NA,TRBV10-2,TRBJ2-7,NA
CASSIGGGISYNEQFF,TGTGCCAGTAGTATAGGGGGGGGGATCTCCTACAATGAGCAGTTCTTC,TRBD2,TRBV19,TRBJ2-1,NA
CASSSTGRSGELFF,TGTGCCAGCAGCTCAACAGGTCGGTCCGGGGAGCTGTTTTTT,NA,TRBV9,TRBJ2-2,NA
CASSHRDNNNEQFF,TGTGCCAGCAGCCACCGGGACAACAACAATGAGCAGTTCTTC,NA,TRBV11-3,TRBJ2-1,NA
CASSTDSNYGYTF,TGTGCCAGTAGTACCGACAGTAACTATGGCTACACCTTC,NA,TRBV19,TRBJ1-2,few
CASSLQRRVNEQFF,TGTGCCAGCAGTTTACAGAGACGGGTGAATGAGCAGTTCTTC,NA,TRBV27,TRBJ2-1,NA
CASSEIRGQAFF,TGTGCCAGCAGTGAGATCAGGGGGCAAGCTTTCTTT,TRBD1,TRBV2,TRBJ1-1,NA
CASSDWKGSKTEAFF,TGTGCCAGTAGTGATTGGAAGGGGTCTAAGACTGAAGCTTTCTTT,NA,TRBV19,TRBJ1-1,NA
CASRTGTGKAGANVLTF,TGTGCCAGCAGGACCGGGACAGGGAAGGCTGGGGCCAACGTCCTGACTTTC,TRBD1,TRBV5-6,TRBJ2-6,NA
CASSAGGEMRYTF,TGCGCCAGCAGCGCAGGGGGAGAGATGCGGTACACCTTC,TRBD1,TRBV5-1,TRBJ1-2,NA
CASSESWDRGPDQPQHF,TGTGCCAGCAGTGAATCGTGGGACAGGGGTCCGGATCAGCCCCAGCATTTT,TRBD1,TRBV6-1,TRBJ1-5,NA
CASSLEYRSGPAQQYF,TGCGCCAGCAGCTTGGAATACAGGTCAGGGCCAGCCCAGCAGTATTTT,NA,TRBV5-1,TRBJ2-3,NA
CASRRSRDTYNEQFF,TGTGCCAGCAGGAGGAGCAGGGACACCTACAATGAGCAGTTCTTC,NA,TRBV2,TRBJ2-1,NA
CAWSGQNNQPQHF,TGTGCCTGGAGCGGACAGAACAATCAGCCCCAGCATTTT,NA,TRBV30,TRBJ1-5,few
CATSDSAAVGNYGYTF,TGTGCCACCAGTGATTCGGCGGCAGTCGGGAACTATGGCTACACCTTC,NA,TRBV24-1,TRBJ1-2,NA
CAISEDRATNTGELFF,TGTGCCATCAGTGAGGACAGGGCTACGAACACCGGGGAGCTGTTTTTT,TRBD1,TRBV10-3,TRBJ2-2,NA
CASSERRDSIYEQYF,TGTGCCAGCAGCGAGCGAAGGGACAGTATATACGAGCAGTACTTC,TRBD1,TRBV6-5,TRBJ2-7,NA